This TCR beta chain was found in a study of blood T cell repertoires in COVID-19. Study at large: The study drew acute and convalescent COVID-19 samples from the United States, Italy and Spain.

Per the germline V gene, CDR1 is LGHNA and CDR2 is YSLEER. The CDR3 contains 15 residues. Trimming took 1 base from V and 3 from J, leaving 10 bases between them. Authors' processing steps: By means of reference gene primer amplification, nucleated cell counts were estimated. TCRdb keeps only in-frame clones here, not all; method: immunoSEQ multiplex PCR. The D gene and trimming were derived from the DNA, and the V and J assignments and clone size from that table. The sample includes over 120,000 clones, 80% of them seen just once. Sequenced: peripheral blood. The clonotype originates from a man in his 70s who had recovered from COVID-19. V and J are TRBV4-3 and TRBJ1-5; no reliable D call. CDR3 in amino acids: CASSQVWQSNQPQHF. Here the CDR3 DNA reads TGCGCCAGCAGCCAAGTGTGGCAGTCCAATCAGCCCCAGCATTTT.